This T cell receptor beta chain was sequenced during a study of Graves' ophthalmopathy and Graves' hyperthyroidism. Per germline, CDR1 LNHDA and CDR2 SQIVND (reference sequence). The V end lost 7 bases, the J end lost 0 bases, and 10 bases lay between the germline ends. The CDR3 consists of 13 residues. The TCR beta CDR3 regions underwent amplification from RNA transcripts. The first-round RT-PCR employed HTBI primers together with the Qiagen OneStep RT-PCR kit. A multiplex PCR was then performed as the second round. TCRdb processed the multiplex PCR reads anew with MiXCR; each CDR3 protein has one entry. There are approximately 640,000 distinct CDR3 sequences in the sample; about two fifths occur only once, and over 2.5% lies in the top ten. A word on this clonotype: Its target is unknown.

Whole-study findings and limits: Ophthalmopathy progression predictions by the model showed roughly 77% specificity and approximately 67% sensitivity.

Ophthalmopathy-affected donors exhibited moderate-to-severe activity, CAS ≥3, NOSPECS ≥4, and duration under 3 months. None of the included patients had other autoimmune diseases, uncontrolled infections, pregnancy or lactation, as these led to exclusion. J is TRBJ2-7 and V is TRBV19; D perhaps matches TRBD1 (5 bases). The sequencing sample was made of peripheral blood. The origin of this receptor is an adult man with Graves' ophthalmopathy. CDR3 nucleotides: TGTGCCAGTAAAGCAGGGTTCTCCTACGAGCAGTACTTC. It codes for CASKAGFSYEQYF.